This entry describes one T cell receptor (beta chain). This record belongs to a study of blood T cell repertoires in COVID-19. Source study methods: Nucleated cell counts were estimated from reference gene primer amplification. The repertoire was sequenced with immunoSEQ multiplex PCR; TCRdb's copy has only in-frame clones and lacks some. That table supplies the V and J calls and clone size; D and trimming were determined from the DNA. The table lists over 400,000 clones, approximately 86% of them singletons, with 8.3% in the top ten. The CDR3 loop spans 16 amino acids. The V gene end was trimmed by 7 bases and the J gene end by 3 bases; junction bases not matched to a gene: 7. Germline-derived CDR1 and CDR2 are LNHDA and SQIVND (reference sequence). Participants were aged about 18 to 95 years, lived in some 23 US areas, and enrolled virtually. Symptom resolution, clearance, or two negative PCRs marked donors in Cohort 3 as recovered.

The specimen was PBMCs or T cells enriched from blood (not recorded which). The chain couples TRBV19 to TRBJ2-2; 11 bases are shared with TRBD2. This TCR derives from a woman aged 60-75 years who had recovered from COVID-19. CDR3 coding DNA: TGTGCCAGTAAGCTAGCGGGGGGTATCTACACCGGGGAGCTGTTTTTT. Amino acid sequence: CASKLAGGIYTGELFF.